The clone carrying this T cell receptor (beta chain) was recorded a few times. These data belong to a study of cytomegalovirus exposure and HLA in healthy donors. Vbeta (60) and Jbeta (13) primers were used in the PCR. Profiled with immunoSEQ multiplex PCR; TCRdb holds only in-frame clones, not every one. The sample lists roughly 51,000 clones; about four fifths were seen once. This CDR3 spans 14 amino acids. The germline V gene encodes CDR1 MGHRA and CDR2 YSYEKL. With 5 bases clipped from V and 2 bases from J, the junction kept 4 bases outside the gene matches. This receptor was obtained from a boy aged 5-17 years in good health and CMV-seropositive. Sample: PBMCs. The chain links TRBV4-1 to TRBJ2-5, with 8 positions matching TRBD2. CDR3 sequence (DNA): TGCGCCAGCAGCTCGGGGGGGGTTCAAGAGACCCAGTACTTC. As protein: CASSSGGVQETQYF.